Described below is a single T cell receptor beta chain sequence and its context. Its antigen is currently unknown. Via MiXCR, TCRdb re-called the reads, giving one row per CDR3 protein. The profile shows over 250,000 distinct CDR3 sequences, roughly 21% of them singletons. The V gene end was trimmed by 3 bases and the J gene end by 5 bases; junction bases not matched to a gene: 7. The CDR3 is 15 residues long. Germline-derived CDR1 and CDR2 are SGHTA and FQGNSA. The sample is drawn from a study of T cell repertoires in cytomegalovirus infection. General study points: It was HLA-C-restricted CMV-specific TCR beta clonotypes that dominated the response ex vivo.

This clonotype originated in a human donor in good health (CMV status not recorded). Some clones in this sample may be carry-over from other donors' samples. The sample here was cultured PBMCs, taken from culture after CMV antigen stimulation. This sequence joins TRBV7-2 and TRBJ1-5; 7 bases are shared with TRBD1. The CDR3 nucleotides are TGTGCCAGCAGCTTGAGTCAGGGGGACCATCAGCCCCAGCATTTT. It translates to CASSLSQGDHQPQHF.